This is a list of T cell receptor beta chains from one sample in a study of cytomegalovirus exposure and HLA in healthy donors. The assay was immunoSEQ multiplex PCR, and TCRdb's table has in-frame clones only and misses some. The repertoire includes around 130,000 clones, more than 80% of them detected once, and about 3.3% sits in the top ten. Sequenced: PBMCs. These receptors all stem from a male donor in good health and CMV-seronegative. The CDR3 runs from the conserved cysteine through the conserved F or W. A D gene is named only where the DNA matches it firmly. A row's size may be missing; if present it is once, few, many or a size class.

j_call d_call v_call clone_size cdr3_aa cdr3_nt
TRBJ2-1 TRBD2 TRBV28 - CASGTSGGAQGFSSYNEQFF TGTGCCAGCGGTACGAGCGGGGGGGCCCAAGGGTTTAGCTCCTACAATGAGCAGTTCTTC
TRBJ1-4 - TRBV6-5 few CASSYSTEFTEKLFF TGTGCCAGCAGTTACTCGACGGAGTTTACTGAAAAACTGTTTTTT
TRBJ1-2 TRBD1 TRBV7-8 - CASSRDRVGYGYTF TGTGCCAGCAGCCGGGACAGGGTTGGCTATGGCTACACCTTC
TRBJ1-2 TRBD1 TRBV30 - CALRAGGWIDTF TGTGCCTTACGTGCAGGGGGCTGGATTGACACCTTC
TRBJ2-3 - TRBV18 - CASSTSTDTQYF TGTGCCAGCTCGACTAGCACAGATACGCAGTATTTT
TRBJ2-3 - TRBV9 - CASSVEPRRTDTQYF TGTGCCAGCAGCGTAGAACCCCGGAGGACAGATACGCAGTATTTT
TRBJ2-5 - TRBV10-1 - CASSVRWRETQYF TGCGCCAGCAGTGTGAGGTGGAGAGAGACCCAGTACTTC
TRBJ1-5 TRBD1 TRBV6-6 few CASSRTGLAQPQHF TGTGCCAGCAGTCGGACAGGGTTGGCTCAGCCCCAGCATTTT
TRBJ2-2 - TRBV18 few CASSPRVTGELFF TGTGCCAGCTCACCCCGGGTCACCGGGGAGCTGTTTTTT
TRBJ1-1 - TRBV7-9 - CASSHGQYMNTEAFF TGTGCCAGCAGCCACGGACAGTACATGAACACTGAAGCTTTCTTT
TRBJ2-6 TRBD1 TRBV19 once CASSILGTGSLGANVLTF TGTGCCAGTAGTATCCTCGGGACAGGGTCCCTCGGGGCCAACGTCCTGACTTTC
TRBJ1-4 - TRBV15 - CATSEQRRVNEKLFF TGTGCCACCAGTGAACAACGCAGGGTTAATGAAAAACTGTTTTTT
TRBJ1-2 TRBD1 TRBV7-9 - CASSLGQAPTGYTF TGTGCCAGCAGCTTGGGACAGGCTCCTACAGGCTACACCTTC
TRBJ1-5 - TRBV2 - CASSEEGVSNQPQHF TGTGCCAGCAGTGAGGAAGGGGTTAGCAATCAGCCCCAGCATTTT
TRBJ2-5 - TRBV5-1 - CASSLTTRQAQETQYF TGCGCCAGCAGCCTCACTACCCGACAGGCCCAAGAGACCCAGTACTTC
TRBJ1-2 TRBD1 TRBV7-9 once CSSSPTGGIGYTF TGTTCCAGCAGCCCGACAGGGGGAATAGGCTACACCTTC
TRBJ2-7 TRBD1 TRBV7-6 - CASSSRTGDEQYF TGTGCCAGCAGCTCCCGGACAGGGGACGAGCAGTACTTC
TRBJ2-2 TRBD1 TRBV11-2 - CASSRDRSETGELFF TGTGCCAGCAGCCGGGACAGGTCTGAGACCGGGGAGCTGTTTTTT
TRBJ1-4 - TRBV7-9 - CASSFSGNEKLFF TGTGCCAGCAGCTTCTCGGGAAATGAAAAACTGTTTTTT
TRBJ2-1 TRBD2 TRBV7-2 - CASRSQAGSYNEQFF TGTGCCAGCAGGTCACAAGCGGGATCCTACAATGAGCAGTTCTTC
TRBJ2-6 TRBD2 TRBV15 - CATSGSGSGYNVLTF TGTGCCACCAGCGGTAGCGGGAGCGGATACAACGTCCTGACTTTC
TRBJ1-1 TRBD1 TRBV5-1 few CASSRQGLNTEAFF TGCGCCAGCAGCCGACAGGGTTTGAACACTGAAGCTTTCTTT
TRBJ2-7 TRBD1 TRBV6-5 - CASSYGGQGYEQYF TGTGCCAGCAGTTACGGGGGACAGGGTTACGAGCAGTACTTC
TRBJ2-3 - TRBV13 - CASNIRRQDPSTDTQYF TGTGCCAGCAACATCCGAAGACAGGACCCTAGCACAGATACGCAGTATTTT
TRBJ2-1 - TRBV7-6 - CASSLSQGRNEQFF TGTGCCAGCAGCTTGTCGCAGGGGCGTAATGAGCAGTTCTTC
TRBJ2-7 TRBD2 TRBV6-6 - CASSYSSASGYEQYF TGTGCCAGCAGTTACTCTAGCGCTAGCGGCTACGAGCAGTACTTC
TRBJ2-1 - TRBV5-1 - CASSGGVSYNEQFF TGCGCCAGCAGCGGAGGGGTTTCCTACAATGAGCAGTTCTTC
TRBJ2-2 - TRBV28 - CASSLYPGRTGELFF TGTGCCAGCAGTTTATATCCAGGGCGCACCGGGGAGCTGTTTTTT
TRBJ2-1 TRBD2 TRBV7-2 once CASSQGLAGAHNEQFF TGTGCCAGCAGCCAGGGACTAGCGGGGGCCCACAATGAGCAGTTCTTC
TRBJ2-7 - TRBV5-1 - CASSLAGDGNGEQYF TGCGCCAGCAGCTTGGCCGGAGATGGTAATGGCGAGCAGTACTTC
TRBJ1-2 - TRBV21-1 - CASSKGTENYGYTF TGTGCCAGCAGCAAAGGAACAGAAAACTATGGCTACACCTTC
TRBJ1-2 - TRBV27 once CASSPQRQITNYGYTF TGTGCCAGCAGTCCACAACGACAGATCACTAACTATGGCTACACCTTC
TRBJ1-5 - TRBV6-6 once CASSDLGEGNQPQHF TGTGCCAGCAGTGACTTGGGGGAGGGCAATCAGCCCCAGCATTTT
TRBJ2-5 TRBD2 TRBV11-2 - CASSLRLAGGPGETQYF TGTGCCAGCAGCTTAAGACTAGCGGGAGGCCCAGGGGAGACCCAGTACTTC
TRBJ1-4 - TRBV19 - CASSILQGDYEKLFF TGTGCCAGTAGTATTTTACAGGGAGATTATGAAAAACTGTTTTTT
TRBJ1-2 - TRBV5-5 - CASSSFQPAQTAYGYTF TGTGCCAGCAGCTCCTTCCAGCCCGCACAGACCGCCTATGGCTACACCTTC
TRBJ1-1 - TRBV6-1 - CASSEGQREAFF TGTGCCAGCAGTGAAGGGCAGAGGGAGGCTTTCTTT
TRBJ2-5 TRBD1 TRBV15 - CATSRDRTGETQYF TGTGCCACCAGCAGAGACCGGACAGGAGAGACCCAGTACTTC
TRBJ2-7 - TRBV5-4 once CASSEGYEQYF TGTGCCAGCTCGGAGGGCTACGAGCAGTACTTC
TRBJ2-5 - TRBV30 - CAWSVRAKQETQYF TGTGCCTGGAGTGTCAGGGCCAAACAAGAGACCCAGTACTTC
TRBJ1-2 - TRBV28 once CASSLLEGGYTF TGTGCCAGCAGTTTATTGGAGGGCGGCTACACCTTC